The following is a T cell receptor beta chain sequence with its context. This clone was counted a few times. Its antigen specificity is not known. Base qualities are not provided; no much larger clone lies one nucleotide away. V loses 2 bases of germline sequence and J loses 6 bases, and the interval between the two ends is 15 bases. Counted from cysteine to phenylalanine, this CDR3 has 15 amino acids. Just CDR3 DNA is preserved here, 45 bases in frame from base 1. CDR1 is given as SGHRS and CDR2 as YFSETQ, both from the germline V gene. The cohort comprised under 700 healthy bone marrow donors. At the time of sampling, all cohort members were nominally healthy, though unrecorded immune exposures were likely present. The donor tested CMV seropositive and was one of the 289 seropositive cohort members. Each donor provided a peripheral blood sample, and peripheral blood mononuclear cells were used for TCR beta sequencing. Genomic DNA extraction from the blood cell samples was performed with the Qiagen DNeasy Blood Extraction Kit.

The record originates from a study of cytomegalovirus exposure and HLA in healthy donors (dated by TCRdb to 2016 to 2017). Context from the whole study: In an earlier analysis of approximately 640 of the donors, around 300 Gb of sequence data and 95 million to 130 million unique TCR beta sequences from about 179 million T cells were reported. Among the approximately 400 genotyped donors, around 81% belonged to the genetic ancestry cluster associated with self-reported Caucasian donors. About five DR-DQ haplotypes were handled as single units for association and clustering because linkage in the cohort was strong. To predict cytomegalovirus infection status, the study combined high-throughput TCR immunosequencing, statistical association of individual TCRs with disease status, and machine learning. A later genetic analysis used genome-wide SNP genotypes for about 55% of the 666 donors, treating that subset as a discovery cohort. The number of typed donors differed by locus: 629-630 for A, B, C, DRB1 and DQB1; 500 to 550 for DQA1; approximately 610 for DPA1; and about 450 for DPB1. In the later analysis, no new phenotypic data were used to find candidate immune exposures; instead, reliance was placed on TCR beta sequences and their occurrence across donors. Donor age, sex, ethnicity and CMV serostatus were collected together with the repertoire data. An earlier analysis of 587 of the donors applied high-throughput TCR beta sequencing to assess whether each TCR beta V gene segment acted as functional or pseudogenic. Using immunosequencing, the study profiled T cell repertoires from 666 subjects and related those repertoires to cytomegalovirus serostatus. A later analysis re-examined previously published TCR beta repertoires from more than 600 donors and added high-resolution HLA genotyping to investigate patterns of TCR occurrence. Among 300 to 500 genotyped donors of the cohort, an average of about 240,000 unique TCR beta nucleotide sequences was sequenced per donor, of which 15% to 20% were non-productive. All discovery cohort repertoires had been generated on a single sequencing platform. The study aimed to test whether cataloging public T cell receptors could reveal signatures of past pathogen exposure. An early release that covered 640 HLA-typed donors contained approximately 300 gigabases of sequencing data and about 93 million unique TCR sequences. Both class I and class II loci were covered by HLA typing, at four-digit resolution. In addition to the first cohort of 666 subjects, a separate validation cohort of about 120 different subjects was used.

Libraries came from the immunoSEQ multiplex PCR assay. For the multiplex PCR, a mixture combining 60 forward primers for TCR Vbeta segments and 13 reverse primers for TCR Jbeta segments was used. A multiplex PCR assay on genomic DNA amplified the CDR3 region of rearranged TCR beta genes. Amplified TCR beta libraries were sequenced as 87-base-pair reads on the Illumina HiSeq System. On the study's bioinformatics: A later analysis tallied 75 million to 85 million unique TCR beta chains across the 550 to 850 repertoires, and about 12 million of those chains were shared by two or more donors. To remove PCR and sequencing errors, raw reads were error-corrected and collapsed into unique sequences using a nearest-neighbor algorithm that merged closely related sequences. To assign V, D and J gene segments, CDR3 sequences were aligned to IMGT reference sequences. Each retained sequence needed at least a six-nucleotide match to both a V gene segment and a J gene segment. A rearrangement counted as productive if the CDR3 had no stop codons and remained in frame with V and J, and every other rearrangement counted as non-productive. Following IMGT convention, CDR3 was defined as the stretch from the second conserved V-encoded cysteine to the conserved J-encoded phenylalanine. Sequences without an unambiguous match to a single V gene segment were excluded from the earlier analysis of 500 to 700 of the donors. In an earlier analysis of roughly 500 of the donors, V segments were called functional above 56.7% productive rearrangements and were called segregating when the between-donor standard deviation exceeded 5%. A statistical classification framework was built to diagnose cytomegalovirus status from the catalog of TCR beta chain sequences. In a later analysis, V and J genes were assigned by comparing TCR nucleotide sequences against IMGT/GENE-DB human TR gene sequences. In a later analysis, CDR3 sequences and most-parsimonious VDJ recombination scenarios were assigned using the TCRdist pipeline. In a later analysis, each TCR beta chain was defined by its CDR3 amino acid sequence together with its V-gene family, and reads without a unique V-gene family were excluded. To address suspected cross-contamination and a sequencing artifact, a later analysis removed several hundred highly shared, low-generation-probability nucleotide sequences. In a later analysis, a clonal expansion index for each public chain was calculated from normalized within-repertoire ranks of inferred template counts. Generation probabilities in a later analysis came from a VDJ recombination model fitted to out-of-frame rearrangements, and those results were checked against IGoR. In a later analysis, hypergeometric tests were used to score TCR-TCR, TCR-HLA and TCR-CMV co-occurrence, with a repertoire-size bias correction applied to TCR pairs. To estimate false discovery rates, a later analysis permuted the HLA or CMV assignments 20 times. In a later analysis, co-occurring TCRs were grouped with DBSCAN, and TCRdist sequence similarity was added when clustering was performed within HLA-allele-positive subsets. Repertoires with fewer than 30,000 or more than 120,000 public chains, plus five repertoires with anomalous nucleotide sharing, were excluded from co-occurrence clustering. In its TCRdb copy, this immuneACCESS table keeps in-frame sequences only and misses some clones. Where compared with another copy, unresolved V genes explain less than half of these, and the others have no known cause. V, J and clone size are those of that table, while D and trimming were read from the DNA. The sample table records 150,000 to 200,000 clones; approximately 84% of these occur just once. The biggest ten clones account for under 7% of the sample.

What the authors observed across the whole study: The classifier was reported to diagnose cytomegalovirus status with high specificity and sensitivity in both the original cohort and the validation cohort. In a later analysis, TCR association rates were found to vary across HLA loci, with the most associated TCRs seen for DRB1 alleles and the fewest for HLA-C alleles. The sequencing pipeline was judged likely to have produced a cluster of highly shared sequence variants as a technical artifact. When HLA alleles, especially DR and DQ, strongly co-occurred, TCR associations were difficult to assign to individual alleles. Because counts were too low, about 15 rarely observed V segments, including chromosome 9 orphons, were left out of the earlier analysis of about 500 of the donors. A few of the identified cytomegalovirus-associated TCR beta chains were confirmed in vitro to be specific for cytomegalovirus antigens. Only TCR beta chains were sequenced in this cohort, and the absence of alpha or paired-chain data limited detectable features. Because the 87-base-pair reads could not distinguish some IMGT-functional V segments, including TRBV6-2 and TRBV6-3, those segments were excluded. Linkage disequilibrium might explain the correlated functional status among segregating V segments, but an unknown experimental factor could not be ruled out. In a later analysis, HLA-associated TCR beta chains showed more clonal expansion and lower generation probabilities than non-associated chains that were equally common. A further reported finding was that TCR beta sequences accurately predicted the HLA-A and HLA-B alleles for most subjects in the first cohort. Sequencing depth was assumed to be roughly uniform across donors in the presence/absence analyses, though that assumption may not hold. In a later genetic analysis, fewer N-insertions in productive TCRs were reported among donors in an Asian-associated ancestry cluster than the approximately 670-donor mean. A total of fewer than 200 TCR beta chains were listed by the study as associated with cytomegalovirus. CMV serostatus was the only immune exposure information available for the cohort. A later analysis found that most CMV-associated TCR beta chains appeared HLA-restricted, with HLA associations seemingly driven largely by CMV exposure. Broadly in line with IMGT annotations, most TCR beta V segments showed up in productive rearrangements about 87% or about 30% of the time in an earlier analysis of several hundred of the donors. While some public TCRs were present in many individuals, most TCR sequences turned up only very rarely across donors. According to a later analysis, parvovirus B19, influenza, CMV and Epstein-Barr virus appeared linked to several top co-occurrence clusters. The authors suggested that the approach could potentially be generalized to other disease states and immunological phenotypes. Because HLA typing was missing for some donors at each locus, association tests included only the typed subset. In a later genetic analysis, a missense DCLRE1C variant was associated with V-gene and J-gene trimming of TCR beta chains, and the association was replicated in an independent cohort. A later analysis associated about 17,000 TCR beta sequences with specific HLA alleles at a false discovery rate of 0.05.

Sequences were obtained from PBMCs. The rearranged chain carries TRBV5-1 and TRBJ2-1; TRBD2 is a weak D gene call, 6 bases matching. The clonotype comes from a young woman in good health and CMV-seropositive. The sequence in DNA is TGCGCCAGCAGCTTTGGAGCCGGAGGGGTCAATGAGCAGTTCTTC. It specifies CASSFGAGGVNEQFF. Full variable domain (CDR3 extended with the reference TRBV5-1 and TRBJ2-1 proteins): KAGVTQTPRYLIKTRGQQVTLSCSPISGHRSVSWYQQTPGQGLQFLFEYFSETQRNKGNFPGRFSGRQFSNSRSEMNVSTLELGDSALYLCASSFGAGGVNEQFFGPGTRLTVL.